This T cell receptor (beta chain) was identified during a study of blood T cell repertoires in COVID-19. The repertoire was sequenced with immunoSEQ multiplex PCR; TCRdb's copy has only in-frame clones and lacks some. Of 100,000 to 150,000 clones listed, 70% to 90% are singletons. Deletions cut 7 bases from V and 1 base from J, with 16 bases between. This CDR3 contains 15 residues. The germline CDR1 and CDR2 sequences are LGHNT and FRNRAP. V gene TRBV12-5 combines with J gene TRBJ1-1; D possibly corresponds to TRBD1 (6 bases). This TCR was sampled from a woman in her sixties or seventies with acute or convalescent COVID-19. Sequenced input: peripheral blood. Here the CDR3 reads CASAFGIRGNTEAFF. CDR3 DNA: TGTGCTAGTGCCTTTGGAATCAGGGGGAACACTGAAGCTTTCTTT.